The present entry profiles one T cell receptor (beta chain) with its context. This sample is drawn from a study of CD8+CD57+ T cells in acquired aplastic anemia. All patients picked for sequencing had shown, by flow cytometry, an expansion of CD8+CD57+ cells. Profiling of TCR beta VDJ combinations and CDR3 sequences used genomic DNA as template. TCRdb redid the calling of the reads with MiXCR, one entry per CDR3 protein. Of fewer than 200,000 distinct CDR3 sequences listed, around half are singletons. CDR3 length: 12 amino acids. The germline V and J ends were trimmed by 5 bases and 4 bases, with 11 bases remaining between them. CDR1 and CDR2 from the germline V gene are DFQATT and SNEGSKA (reference sequence).

The material sequenced was sorted CD4+, CD8+, or CD8+CD57+ T cells (not recorded which) from PBMCs. The sequence came from a human donor with aplastic anemia. The J gene is TRBJ1-1, the V gene TRBV20-1; D remains ambiguous. Here the CDR3 DNA reads TGCAGTGCTGATCGTGGTACCACTGAAGCTTTCTTT. Protein sequence: CSADRGTTEAFF.